This is a list of T cell receptor beta chains from one sample in a study of blood T cell repertoires in COVID-19. This table comes from immunoSEQ multiplex PCR, and its TCRdb copy is limited to in-frame clones, with some not included. This sample has a few hundred thousand clones, with about nine tenths found just once. Sequenced input: peripheral blood. The receptors were gathered from a man younger than 35 with active or convalescent COVID-19. CDR3s include the opening cysteine and the closing phenylalanine or tryptophan. Each record gives: D gene, V gene, J gene, CDR3 protein, CDR3 DNA. D genes are given only for firm matches.

.	TRBV5-3	TRBJ2-7	CARSLRLRNRKYEQYF	TGTGCCAGAAGCCTCCGACTGAGGAACAGGAAATACGAGCAGTACTTC
.	TRBV4-1	TRBJ1-4	CASSQKEFNEKLFF	TGCGCCAGCAGCCAAAAGGAGTTTAATGAAAAACTGTTTTTT
.	TRBV2	TRBJ1-6	CASTPGNNSPLHF	TGTGCCTCCACACCGGGGAATAATTCACCCCTCCACTTT
.	TRBV7-2	TRBJ2-7	CASSVSVTSYEQYF	TGTGCCAGCAGCGTCTCGGTCACCTCCTACGAGCAGTACTTC
.	TRBV18	TRBJ2-3	CASSPTSLETQYF	TGTGCCAGCTCACCAACTAGCCTGGAGACGCAGTATTTT
TRBD2	TRBV4-2	TRBJ2-5	CASSQERGGGQETQYF	TGTGCCAGCAGCCAAGAGCGGGGGGGCGGCCAAGAGACCCAGTACTTC
.	TRBV18	TRBJ1-4	CASSPPSSRRSEKLFF	TGTGCCAGCTCACCACCCTCGAGCCGTAGAAGTGAAAAACTGTTTTTT
TRBD1	TRBV5-1	TRBJ2-5	CASSLTGGVETQYF	TGCGCCAGCAGCTTGACAGGGGGCGTCGAGACCCAGTACTTC
TRBD1	TRBV27	TRBJ1-1	CASSRPIISGQGNTEAFF	TGTGCCAGCAGCCGTCCAATTATATCGGGACAGGGTAACACTGAAGCTTTCTTT
.	TRBV6-1	TRBJ1-5	CASSERRLSNQPQHF	TGTGCCAGCAGTGAAAGGCGGCTGAGCAATCAGCCCCAGCATTTT
.	TRBV7-9	TRBJ1-2	CASSLEGRDNYGYTF	TGTGCCAGCAGCTTAGAAGGCAGGGATAACTATGGCTACACCTTC
TRBD2	TRBV29-1	TRBJ2-1	CSAGRSDNEQFF	TGCAGCGCCGGGAGGTCCGACAATGAGCAGTTCTTC
TRBD1	TRBV6-5	TRBJ1-2	CASSYSFRGSYGYTF	TGTGCCAGCAGTTACTCGTTCAGGGGGTCCTATGGCTACACCTTC